The sequence of this T cell receptor beta chain was determined in a study of blood T cell repertoires in COVID-19. Overall study context: Whether acute or convalescent, the COVID-19 samples came from the United States, Italy and Spain. T cells, B-cell-depleted T cells, or PBMCs supplied cDNA or gDNA.

The data were produced by immunoSEQ multiplex PCR, yet TCRdb's version contains in-frame clones alone and is incomplete. The data contain approximately 200,000 clones, 75% to 90% of them singletons. Enrolled during active infection, Seattle patients were then followed longitudinally. Germline trimming cut 8 bases from V and 2 bases from J; bases unmatched to any gene: 13. The CDR3 is made up of 17 amino acids. Germline CDR1 and CDR2: MNHEY and SMNVEV (reference sequence). The TCR sequence derives from a man younger than 40 with COVID-19, enrolled during active disease. The specimen was peripheral blood. This sequence joins TRBV27 and TRBJ2-2, with TRBD2 identical over 8 bases. The CDR3 is CASLTRAGGYNTGELFF. CDR3 DNA sequence: TGTGCCAGCCTTACTAGGGCGGGGGGCTATAACACCGGGGAGCTGTTTTTT.